This T cell receptor beta chain was profiled in a study of B cell selection in AIRE deficiency (dated by TCRdb to between 2018 and 2021). Concerning the study at large: Researchers compared TCRbeta repertoires of sorted blood CD4+ conventional T cells and regulatory T cells in AIRE-deficient patients with those in healthy controls. The TCR-sequenced cohort comprised roughly five AIRE-deficient APECED patients and roughly five healthy control donors. What the research found in general, with its limitations: Only TCRbeta chains were sequenced, and about 39% of shared healthy-donor Treg sequences were also present in healthy Tconv cells, possibly due to differing TCRalpha chains. CDR3s were shorter in shared Treg sequences, reflecting a bias toward rearrangements that have few non-templated nucleotide insertions. Roughly 31% of Treg TCRbeta sequences shared among healthy donors appeared in patient Tconv cells, suggesting diversion of Treg-biased clones into the Tconv compartment. Of over 3,000 shared Treg TCRbeta sequences, roughly 32% were shared only among healthy donors and approximately 9% only among patients, suggesting less efficient Treg selection without AIRE. TCRBV gene usage, CDR3 length and TCR diversity in Tconv and Treg cells from AIRE-deficient patients were found to be similar to those in cells from healthy donors.

Clipping removes 5 bases from V and 5 bases from J, with 19 as the unmatched junction base count. From cysteine to phenylalanine, the CDR3 is 18 amino acids long. The kept DNA is CDR3 alone, 54 bases in frame from the first base. The germline V gene (reference sequence) provides CDR1 LNHDA and CDR2 SQIVND. TCRbeta chain sequencing was performed with the immunoSEQ platform. The study's own analysis went as follows. Pooled Treg repertoires yielded 50,000 to 65,000 distinct TCRbeta sequences from patients and fewer than 100,000 from healthy donors. Treg TCRbeta sequences shared by two or more individuals were defined as public, and these public Treg TCRbeta sequences were subsequently searched for in Tconv repertoires. To test for differences between groups, Mann-Whitney U tests with Bonferroni-Dunn correction were run in GraphPad Prism 7.03. TCRdb obtained this table from immuneACCESS and retained in-frame rearrangements with V and J assigned. These tables miss some clones; where compared with another copy, unresolved V genes account for less than half of the shortfall, and the remainder is unexplained. That table is the source of V, J and clone size, and D and trimming were worked out from the DNA. Recorded for this sample are about 22,000 clones; over 90% of them occurred a single time. Around 2% of the sample is in the top ten clones.

Note on this clone: Its antigen specificity is not known. Per-nucleotide qualities are absent, and no much larger clonotype sits a single base away.

CD4+CD25hiCD127low/negative cells were sorted as the regulatory T cell population. The AIRE-deficient patients had APECED syndrome. A FACSAria flow cytometer was used to sort the Tconv and Treg cells intended for TCRbeta sequencing. Sorted cells were collected into 5-ml round-bottom polystyrene tubes, and dry cell pellets were frozen at -80°C before sequencing. This sequence uses TRBV19 and TRBJ2-5; TRBD1 fits 8 bases in the junction. Specimen: Tregs sorted from PBMCs. This receptor was identified in a human donor with AIRE deficiency. For the CDR3, the sequence is CASSLRLQQGAVRETQYF. The sequenced DNA is TGTGCCAGTAGTCTTCGCCTACAGCAGGGGGCGGTAAGGGAGACCCAGTACTTC. Reference TRBV19 and TRBJ2-5 proteins supply the regions before and after the CDR3; the full variable domain is: DGGITQSPKYLFRKEGQNVTLSCEQNLNHDAMYWYRQDPGQGLRLIYYSQIVNDFQKGDIAEGYSVSREKKESFPLTVTSAQKNPTAFYLCASSLRLQQGAVRETQYFGPGTRLLVL.